These T cell receptor beta chains were read from a single sample in a study of cytomegalovirus exposure and HLA in healthy donors. Sequenced by immunoSEQ multiplex PCR; TCRdb stores in-frame clones only, minus some. The sample includes some 130,000 clones, 70% to 85% of them seen just once. The specimen sequenced was PBMCs. The receptors here all came from a male donor in good health and CMV-seropositive. Both conserved end residues are part of each CDR3. A row's size may be missing; if present it is once, few, many or a size class.

V gene: TRBV19; J gene: TRBJ2-2; clone size: once; CDR3 length: 15; CDR3 protein: CASSPRGGSTGELFF
V gene: TRBV4-1; J gene: TRBJ1-2; clone size: few; CDR3 length: 17; CDR3 protein: CASSQGFSGVLNYGYTF
V gene: TRBV14; J gene: TRBJ2-7; clone size: -; CDR3 length: 14; CDR3 protein: CASSQDVGGYEQYF
V gene: TRBV5-6; J gene: TRBJ1-2; clone size: -; CDR3 length: 15; CDR3 protein: CASSLDHGESYGYTF
V gene: TRBV27; J gene: TRBJ2-5; clone size: -; CDR3 length: 17; CDR3 protein: CASSTSGRAGGWKTQYF
V gene: TRBV13; J gene: TRBJ1-6; clone size: -; CDR3 length: 15; CDR3 protein: CASSRVDRANSPLHF
V gene: TRBV2; J gene: TRBJ1-1; clone size: few; CDR3 length: 15; CDR3 protein: CASSETSTGNTEAFF
V gene: TRBV5-5; J gene: TRBJ1-1; clone size: once; CDR3 length: 15; CDR3 protein: CASSPSVGGRAEAFF
V gene: TRBV19; J gene: TRBJ2-7; clone size: few; CDR3 length: 12; CDR3 protein: CASSNFYSEQYF
V gene: TRBV7-9; J gene: TRBJ1-5; clone size: -; CDR3 length: 15; CDR3 protein: CASSSGTGNNQPQHF